This T cell receptor (beta chain) is from a study of blood T cell repertoires in COVID-19. Study context: Sources were T cells, B-cell-depleted T cells, or PBMCs; the material itself was cDNA or gDNA.

Source study methods: From reference gene primer amplification, estimates of nucleated cell counts were derived. The data were produced by immunoSEQ multiplex PCR, yet TCRdb's version contains in-frame clones alone and is incomplete. V, J and clone size are taken as reported in that table, and D and trimming were inferred from the DNA itself. This repertoire shows 490,000 or so clones, roughly 90% found once; its top ten account for approximately 1.8%. The J segment lost 0 bases and the V segment lost 6 bases, leaving 5 bases of the junction unmatched. Germline loops: CDR1 SQVTM, CDR2 ANQGSEA. CDR3 length: 14 residues.

Material for sequencing was PBMCs or T cells enriched from blood (not recorded which). This receptor was obtained from a woman between 35 and 50 years old who had recovered from COVID-19. The gene calls are TRBV29-1 and TRBJ1-3; 7 bases agree with TRBD1. This chain's CDR3 is CSVKGDSSGNTIYF. CDR3 nucleotide sequence: TGCAGCGTCAAAGGGGACAGCTCTGGAAACACCATATATTTT.